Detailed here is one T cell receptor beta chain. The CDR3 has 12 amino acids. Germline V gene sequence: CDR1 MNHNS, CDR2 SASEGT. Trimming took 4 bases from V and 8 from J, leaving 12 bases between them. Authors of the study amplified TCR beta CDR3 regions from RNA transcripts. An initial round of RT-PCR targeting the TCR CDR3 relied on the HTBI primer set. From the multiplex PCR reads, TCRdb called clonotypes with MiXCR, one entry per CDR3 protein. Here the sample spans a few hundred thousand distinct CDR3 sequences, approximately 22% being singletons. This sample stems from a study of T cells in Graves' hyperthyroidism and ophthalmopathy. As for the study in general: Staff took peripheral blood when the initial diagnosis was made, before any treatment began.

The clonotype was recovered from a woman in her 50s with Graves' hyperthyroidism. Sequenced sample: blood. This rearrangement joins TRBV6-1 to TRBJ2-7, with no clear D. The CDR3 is CASSATRDQQYF. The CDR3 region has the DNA TGTGCCAGCAGTGCGACAAGAGACCAGCAGTACTTC.